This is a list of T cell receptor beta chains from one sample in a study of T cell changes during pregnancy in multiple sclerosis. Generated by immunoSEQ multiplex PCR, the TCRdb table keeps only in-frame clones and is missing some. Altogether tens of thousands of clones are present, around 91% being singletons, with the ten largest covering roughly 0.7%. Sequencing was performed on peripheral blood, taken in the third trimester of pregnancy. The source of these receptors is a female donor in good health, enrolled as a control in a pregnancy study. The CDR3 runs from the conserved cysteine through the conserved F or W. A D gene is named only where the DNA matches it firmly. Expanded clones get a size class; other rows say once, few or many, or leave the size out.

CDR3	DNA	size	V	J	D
CASSEWGGRTTDTQYF	TGTGCCAGCAGTGAATGGGGCGGGAGAACTACAGATACGCAGTATTTT	.	TRBV25-1	TRBJ2-3	TRBD2
CSVEEGGQGGEKLFF	TGCAGCGTTGAAGAGGGGGGACAGGGCGGTGAAAAACTGTTTTTT	few	TRBV29-1	TRBJ1-4	TRBD1
CASRGDRGNTEAFF	TGTGCCAGCAGAGGAGACAGGGGTAACACTGAAGCTTTCTTT	.	TRBV2	TRBJ1-1	TRBD1
CASTQSGSSYNEQFF	TGTGCCAGCACCCAAAGCGGGAGCTCCTACAATGAGCAGTTCTTC	.	TRBV7-2	TRBJ2-1	TRBD2
CASSPSSGDSGYTF	TGTGCCAGTAGTCCATCAAGCGGGGATTCGGGCTACACCTTC	.	TRBV19	TRBJ1-2	.
CASSTRQGGFYEQYF	TGTGCCAGTAGTACTAGACAGGGCGGCTTCTACGAGCAGTACTTC	few	TRBV19	TRBJ2-7	TRBD1
CASSLGGQTYGGYTF	TGTGCCAGCAGCTTAGGAGGCCAGACCTACGGTGGCTACACCTTC	.	TRBV11-2	TRBJ1-2	.
CASRTPTGGASSYNEQFF	TGTGCCAGCAGAACCCCCACTGGCGGGGCCAGCTCCTACAATGAGCAGTTCTTC	.	TRBV28	TRBJ2-1	.
CASSFFSGDYEQYF	TGTGCCAGCAGTTTTTTTAGCGGGGACTACGAGCAGTACTTC	.	TRBV28	TRBJ2-7	TRBD2
CASSLRGRANYGYTF	TGTGCCAGCAGCTTAAGGGGGAGAGCTAACTATGGCTACACCTTC	.	TRBV11-2	TRBJ1-2	.
CASSLGQTGARTQETQYF	TGTGCCAGCAGCTTAGGCCAAACAGGGGCTCGGACACAAGAGACCCAGTACTTC	.	TRBV7-8	TRBJ2-5	TRBD1
CASSRDRPSPLHF	TGTGCCAGCAGTAGGGACAGGCCTTCACCCCTCCACTTT	.	TRBV6-5	TRBJ1-6	TRBD1
CASSLADIQPQHF	TGTGCCAGCAGCTTGGCCGACATCCAGCCCCAGCATTTT	.	TRBV5-6	TRBJ1-5	.
CASSLSGQGASGANVLTF	TGTGCCAGCAGCTTATCAGGACAGGGGGCGTCCGGGGCCAACGTCCTGACTTTC	.	TRBV13	TRBJ2-6	TRBD1
CASSPQLGGELHPYEQYF	TGTGCCAGCTCACCTCAACTCGGAGGTGAACTCCACCCCTACGAGCAGTACTTC	.	TRBV18	TRBJ2-7	.
CASSLNGGHFSGANVLTF	TGTGCCAGCAGTTTAAACGGGGGTCACTTCTCTGGGGCCAACGTCCTGACTTTC	.	TRBV27	TRBJ2-6	.
CAIGLGAEAFF	TGTGCCATCGGGTTGGGGGCAGAAGCTTTCTTT	.	TRBV10-3	TRBJ1-1	.
CASSFRLAGGGNEQFF	TGTGCCAGCAGCTTTAGACTAGCGGGAGGGGGCAATGAGCAGTTCTTC	.	TRBV11-2	TRBJ2-1	TRBD2
CASSSTSGSRHRQYF	TGTGCCAGCAGCTCTACTAGCGGGAGCAGGCACCGGCAGTACTTC	.	TRBV7-2	TRBJ2-7	TRBD2
CASSARDRGSNQPQHF	TGTGCCAGCAGCGCCCGGGACAGGGGTAGCAATCAGCCCCAGCATTTT	.	TRBV11-2	TRBJ1-5	TRBD1
CASSEKSGAGANVLTF	TGTGCCAGCAGTGAAAAGTCCGGAGCTGGGGCCAACGTCCTGACTTTC	.	TRBV6-1	TRBJ2-6	.
CASSYRTGGMAFF	TGTGCCAGCAGTTACCGGACAGGGGGCATGGCTTTCTTT	.	TRBV6-5	TRBJ1-1	TRBD1
CASSGADRAYEQYF	TGTGCCAGCAGCGGTGCGGACAGGGCTTACGAGCAGTACTTC	.	TRBV9	TRBJ2-7	TRBD1
CASSPDSSTDTQYF	TGTGCCAGCTCACCGGACAGTTCCACAGATACGCAGTATTTT	.	TRBV18	TRBJ2-3	.
CASSLGPGYREQYF	TGTGCCAGCAGCTTAGGACCGGGGTATCGCGAGCAGTACTTC	.	TRBV7-2	TRBJ2-7	.
CASSYRQAYEQYF	TGTGCCAGCAGTTACAGGCAGGCCTACGAGCAGTACTTC	.	TRBV6-5	TRBJ2-7	.
CASRDRQFLYGYTF	TGTGCCAGCAGGGACAGACAGTTCCTCTATGGCTACACCTTC	few	TRBV2	TRBJ1-2	.
CASGTGDNEKLFF	TGTGCCTCGGGGACAGGGGATAATGAAAAACTGTTTTTT	.	TRBV30	TRBJ1-4	TRBD1
CASSADPGKTQYF	TGTGCTAGCAGCGCCGATCCGGGGAAGACCCAGTACTTC	.	TRBV7-7	TRBJ2-5	.
CASSVGTGIKEGYTF	TGTGCCAGCAGCGTTGGGACAGGCATAAAGGAAGGCTACACCTTC	.	TRBV11-2	TRBJ1-2	TRBD1
CASSLTGSGTEAFF	TGTGCCAGCAGTTTAACGGGGTCGGGGACTGAAGCTTTCTTT	.	TRBV28	TRBJ1-1	.
CASSQEGGGNTEAFF	TGCGCCAGCAGCCAAGAAGGGGGCGGGAACACTGAAGCTTTCTTT	.	TRBV4-1	TRBJ1-1	TRBD1
CASSRWGGEQETQYF	TGCGCCAGCAGCCGCTGGGGGGGAGAGCAAGAGACCCAGTACTTC	.	TRBV5-1	TRBJ2-5	TRBD2
CASSWGTGQNGPTYEQYF	TGCGCCAGCAGTTGGGGGACAGGACAGAACGGCCCTACCTACGAGCAGTACTTC	.	TRBV23-1	TRBJ2-7	TRBD1
CASSPRTLRYTF	TGTGCCAGCAGCCCCAGGACTTTGCGGTACACCTTC	.	TRBV5-6	TRBJ1-2	.
CASSSSEPQGPTLNTGELFF	TGTGCCAGCAGTTCCAGCGAACCACAGGGGCCGACTTTGAACACCGGGGAGCTGTTTTTT	.	TRBV7-6	TRBJ2-2	TRBD1
CASRAGANYEQYF	TGTGCCAGCAGGGCAGGGGCTAACTACGAGCAGTACTTC	.	TRBV6-1	TRBJ2-7	.
CASLVGQGRSNYGYTF	TGTGCCAGCCTAGTAGGGCAGGGGCGGTCTAACTATGGCTACACCTTC	.	TRBV6-6	TRBJ1-2	.
CASSESTGFSEAFF	TGTGCCAGCAGTGAATCAACAGGGTTTAGTGAAGCTTTCTTT	.	TRBV25-1	TRBJ1-1	.
CASSPTRFEQYF	TGTGCCAGCAGCCCTACGCGGTTCGAGCAGTACTTC	once	TRBV7-9	TRBJ2-7	.
CASSESTDTQYF	TGTGCCAGCAGTGAATCGACAGATACGCAGTATTTT	.	TRBV25-1	TRBJ2-3	.
CASSAQGSYGYTF	TGTGCCAGCAGCGCCCAGGGTTCCTATGGCTACACCTTC	.	TRBV9	TRBJ1-2	.
CASSFTRPGELFF	TGTGCCAGCAGCTTTACTAGACCCGGGGAGCTGTTTTTT	.	TRBV7-8	TRBJ2-2	.
CASSQLAGGSYNEQFF	TGTGCCAGCAGCCAACTAGCGGGGGGTTCCTACAATGAGCAGTTCTTC	.	TRBV7-2	TRBJ2-1	TRBD2
CATSGPGEATDTQYF	TGTGCCACCAGCGGGCCGGGGGAGGCAACAGATACGCAGTATTTT	few	TRBV15	TRBJ2-3	.
CATQVRGLGGKLFF	TGTGCCACCCAGGTGCGGGGGTTAGGGGGAAAACTGTTTTTT	.	TRBV6-1	TRBJ1-4	.
CASSLEGGRGNYGYTF	TGTGCCAGCAGCTTAGAGGGGGGGCGTGGAAACTATGGCTACACCTTC	.	TRBV7-2	TRBJ1-2	.
CARQSTGFYSNQPQHF	TGTGCCCGTCAATCTACAGGCTTCTATAGCAATCAGCCCCAGCATTTT	.	TRBV6-4	TRBJ1-5	.
CASSATGGYFSTEAFF	TGTGCCAGCAGTGCGACAGGGGGTTATTTTAGCACTGAAGCTTTCTTT	.	TRBV6-1	TRBJ1-1	TRBD1
CASSLALGQSTDTQYF	TGCGCCAGCAGCTTGGCCTTAGGACAGTCCACAGATACGCAGTATTTT	.	TRBV5-1	TRBJ2-3	.
CASSDRQAGTAPYEQYF	TGTGCCAGCAGTGACAGACAGGCCGGGACGGCACCCTACGAGCAGTACTTC	.	TRBV6-1	TRBJ2-7	.